A selection of T cell receptor beta chains follows, all from one sample in a study of CXCR3-negative and CXCR3-positive naive CD8 T cells. TCRdb re-called the 5' RACE reads; every CDR3 protein appears as one record, without DNA. The specimen's table records about 82,000 distinct CDR3 sequences. The specimen was naive CXCR3- CD8+ T cells from blood. Source of these receptors: a human donor in good health. Some clones in this sample may be carry-over from other donors' samples. The CDR3 runs from the conserved cysteine through the conserved F or W. Fields, in order: J gene, V gene, CDR3 protein.

j_call: TRBJ1-1; v_call: TRBV20-1; cdr3_aa: CSARDSGGGVTEAFF
j_call: TRBJ2-1; v_call: TRBV7-2; cdr3_aa: CASSSEYNEQFF
j_call: TRBJ2-1; v_call: TRBV2; cdr3_aa: CASSEKSVLAGDPEQFF
j_call: TRBJ1-5; v_call: TRBV20-1; cdr3_aa: CSARDRGEAQPQHF
j_call: TRBJ1-1; v_call: TRBV11-2; cdr3_aa: CASSFLIRDRTEAFF
j_call: TRBJ2-1; v_call: TRBV5-6; cdr3_aa: CASSLEGLVEFF
j_call: TRBJ1-5; v_call: TRBV5-5; cdr3_aa: CASSFADLVGQPQHF
j_call: TRBJ1-1; v_call: TRBV6-1; cdr3_aa: CASSVLGATEAFF
j_call: TRBJ2-7; v_call: TRBV15; cdr3_aa: CATSSAASTNEQYF
j_call: TRBJ2-7; v_call: TRBV3-1; cdr3_aa: CASSRQSYEQYF
j_call: TRBJ2-1; v_call: TRBV5-1; cdr3_aa: CASRRKGQGAYNEQFF
j_call: TRBJ2-1; v_call: TRBV5-6; cdr3_aa: CASRMDRGREFF
j_call: TRBJ2-1; v_call: TRBV20-1; cdr3_aa: CSAPLAGVSNNEQFF
j_call: TRBJ2-1; v_call: TRBV20-1; cdr3_aa: CSARVQRPETYNEQFF
j_call: TRBJ2-1; v_call: TRBV9; cdr3_aa: CASSVGGGIGNEQFF
j_call: TRBJ2-7; v_call: TRBV21-1; cdr3_aa: CASSREWGLPNDQYF
j_call: TRBJ2-1; v_call: TRBV10-3; cdr3_aa: CAISDRAGINEQFF
j_call: TRBJ1-2; v_call: TRBV20-1; cdr3_aa: CSARDANSGEYGYTF